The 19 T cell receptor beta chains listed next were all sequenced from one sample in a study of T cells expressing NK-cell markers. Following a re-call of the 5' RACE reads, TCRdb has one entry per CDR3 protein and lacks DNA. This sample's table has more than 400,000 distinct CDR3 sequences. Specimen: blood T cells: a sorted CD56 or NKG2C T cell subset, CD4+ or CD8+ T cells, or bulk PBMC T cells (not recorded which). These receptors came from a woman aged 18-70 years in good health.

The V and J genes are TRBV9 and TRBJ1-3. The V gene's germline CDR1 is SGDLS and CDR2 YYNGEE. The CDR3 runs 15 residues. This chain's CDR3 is CASSSEDGRGNTIYF.

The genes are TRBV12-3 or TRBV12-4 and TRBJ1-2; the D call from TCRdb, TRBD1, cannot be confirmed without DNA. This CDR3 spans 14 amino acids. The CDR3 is CASRRQGANYGYTF.

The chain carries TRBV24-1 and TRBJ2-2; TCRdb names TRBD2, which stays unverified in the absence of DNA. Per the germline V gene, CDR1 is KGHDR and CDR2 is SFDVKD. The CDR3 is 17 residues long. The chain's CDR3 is CATSDPGLAANTGELFF.

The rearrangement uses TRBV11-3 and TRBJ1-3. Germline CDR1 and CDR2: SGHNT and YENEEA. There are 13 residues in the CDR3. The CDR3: CASSFSPTNTIYF.

The CDR3 is CSVRGLADYNEQFF. V usage is TRBV20-1 and J usage is TRBJ2-1; with no DNA, the TCRdb D assignment of TRBD2 cannot be verified. This CDR3 has 14 amino acids. Germline V gives CDR1 DFQATT, CDR2 SNEGSKA (reference sequence).

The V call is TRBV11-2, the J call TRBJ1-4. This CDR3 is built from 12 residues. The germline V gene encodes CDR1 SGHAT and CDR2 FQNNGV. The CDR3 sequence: CASSFHDEKLFF.

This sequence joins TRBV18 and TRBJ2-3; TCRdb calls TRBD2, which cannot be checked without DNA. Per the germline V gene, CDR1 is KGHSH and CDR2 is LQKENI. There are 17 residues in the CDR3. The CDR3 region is CASSPPGTRKSTDTQYF.

The CDR3 reads CASSSIVLSGSTDTQYF. The V and J genes are TRBV6-5 and TRBJ2-3; TCRdb designates TRBD2, a call that cannot be tested without DNA. The CDR3 extends over 17 amino acids. Germline loops: CDR1 MNHEY, CDR2 SVGAGI.

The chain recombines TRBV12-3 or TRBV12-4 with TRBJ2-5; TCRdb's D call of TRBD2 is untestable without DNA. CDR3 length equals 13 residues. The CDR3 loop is CASSFFGGETQYF.

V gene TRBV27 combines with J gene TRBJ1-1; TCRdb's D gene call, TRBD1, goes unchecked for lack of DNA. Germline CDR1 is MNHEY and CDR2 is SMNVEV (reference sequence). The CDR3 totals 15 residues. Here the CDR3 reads CASSSGQIMNTEAFF.

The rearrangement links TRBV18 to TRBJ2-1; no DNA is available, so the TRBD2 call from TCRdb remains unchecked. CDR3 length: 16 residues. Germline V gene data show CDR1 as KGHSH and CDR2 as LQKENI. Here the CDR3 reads CASSPGTSGRFGEQFF.

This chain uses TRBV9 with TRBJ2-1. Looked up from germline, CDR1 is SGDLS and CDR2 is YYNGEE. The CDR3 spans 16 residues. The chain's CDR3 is CASSVVGSSIYNEQFF.

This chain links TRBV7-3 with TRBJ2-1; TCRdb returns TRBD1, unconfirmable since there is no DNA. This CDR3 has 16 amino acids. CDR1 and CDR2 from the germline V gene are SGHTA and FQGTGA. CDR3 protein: CASSSGQESSYNEQFF.

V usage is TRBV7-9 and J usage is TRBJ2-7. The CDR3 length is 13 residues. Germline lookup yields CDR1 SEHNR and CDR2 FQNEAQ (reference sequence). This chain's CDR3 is CASSSGRFYEQYF.

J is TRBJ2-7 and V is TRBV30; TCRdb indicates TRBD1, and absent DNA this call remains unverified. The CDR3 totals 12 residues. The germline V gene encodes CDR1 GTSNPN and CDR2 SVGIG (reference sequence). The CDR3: CALGQGTYEQYF.

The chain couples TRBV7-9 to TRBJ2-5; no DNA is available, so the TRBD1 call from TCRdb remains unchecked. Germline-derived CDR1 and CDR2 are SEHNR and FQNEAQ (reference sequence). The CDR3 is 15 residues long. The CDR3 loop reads CASGIGTGSVETQYF.

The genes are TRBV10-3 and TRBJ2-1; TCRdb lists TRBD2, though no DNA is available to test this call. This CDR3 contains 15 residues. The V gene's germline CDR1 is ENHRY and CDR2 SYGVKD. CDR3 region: CAISESVASGNEQFF.

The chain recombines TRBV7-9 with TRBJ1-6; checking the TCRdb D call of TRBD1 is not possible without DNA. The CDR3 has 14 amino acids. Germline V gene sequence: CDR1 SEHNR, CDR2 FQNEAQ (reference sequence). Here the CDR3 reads CASSFPGPNSPLHF.

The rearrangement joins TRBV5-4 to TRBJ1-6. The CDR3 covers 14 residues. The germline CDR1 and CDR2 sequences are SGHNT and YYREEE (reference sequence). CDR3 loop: CASSSGQINSPLHF.